Listed below are T cell receptor beta chains from one sample, sequenced in a study of T cells in Graves' hyperthyroidism and ophthalmopathy. TCRdb fed the multiplex PCR reads into MiXCR, producing one record per CDR3 protein. The top ten clones hold over 25% of a sample with roughly 400,000 distinct CDR3 sequences, around 15% of them seen once. Sample: blood. The receptors here all came from a man in his forties or fifties with Graves' ophthalmopathy. Both conserved end residues are part of each CDR3. The D gene is left open where the match is weak. The listing skips clone size in some rows; elsewhere it reads once, few, many or a size class.

many | - | TRBJ2-1 | TRBV29-1 | TGCAGCGTTGTACCTGAACGGGAGATCCTTTTCAATGAGCAGTTCTTC | CSVVPEREILFNEQFF
- | - | TRBJ2-7 | TRBV5-1 | TGCGCCAGCAGCCCAAGGGCAAACTACGAGCAGTACTTC | CASSPRANYEQYF
few | - | TRBJ2-5 | TRBV29-1 | TGCAGCGTTGGGCAGTCCAGCGACCAGTACTTC | CSVGQSSDQYF
few | - | TRBJ1-2 | TRBV20-1 | TGCAGTGCTGACCAGGGGAATGGCTACACCTTC | CSADQGNGYTF
many | - | TRBJ1-3 | TRBV5-6 | TGTGCCAGCAGCCGCTACGCGGGCGTTCCCCTATATTTT | CASSRYAGVPLYF
- | TRBD1 | TRBJ2-1 | TRBV12-3/TRBV12-4 | TGTGCCAGCAGCGCCGGGACAGGGTCCTACAATGGGCAGTTCTTC | CASSAGTGSYNGQFF
many | TRBD2 | TRBJ2-5 | TRBV12-3/TRBV12-4 | TGTGCCAGCAGTTTCTCTAGCGGGTTTGAAGAGACCCAGTACTTC | CASSFSSGFEETQYF
- | TRBD2 | TRBJ2-7 | TRBV10-2 | TGTGCCAGCATCACCCAGGCTAGCGGGAGTAACGAGCAGTACTTC | CASITQASGSNEQYF
many | TRBD2 | TRBJ2-5 | TRBV7-8 | TGTGCCAGCAGCCCGATGGGGGGGGGTTTTAGGGAGACCCAGTACTTC | CASSPMGGGFRETQYF
many | TRBD1 | TRBJ2-7 | TRBV7-2 | TGTGCCAGCAGCTTAGCCGGGACAGGCGTCTACGAGCAGTACTTC | CASSLAGTGVYEQYF
many | - | TRBJ1-3 | TRBV30 | TGTGCCTGGAGGTCAGGGTATGGCACCATATATTTT | CAWRSGYGTIYF
- | - | TRBJ1-1 | TRBV20-1 | TGCAGTGCTAGAGATCACAAGGGGAGCCCTGAAGCTTTCTTT | CSARDHKGSPEAFF
many | TRBD2 | TRBJ2-2 | TRBV2 | TGTGCCAGCAAGATGGGACTAGCGGGAGGGCAAAGATCGTCCGGGGAGCTGTTTTTT | CASKMGLAGGQRSSGELFF
many | TRBD1 | TRBJ2-1 | TRBV2 | TGTGCCAGCAGTCTAGACAGGGACAATGAGCAGTTCTTC | CASSLDRDNEQFF
many | - | TRBJ2-3 | TRBV7-9 | TGTGCCAGCAGCTTACGGAGCGCCGGAGGGACAGATACGCAGTATTTT | CASSLRSAGGTDTQYF
- | TRBD2 | TRBJ2-1 | TRBV24-1 | TGTGCCACCAGGGGGGGGGGAGATAATGAGCAGTTCTTC | CATRGGGDNEQFF
- | TRBD2 | TRBJ2-5 | TRBV6-1 | TGTGCCAGCAGAGCCAGCGGGAGCCAAGAGACCCAGTACTTC | CASRASGSQETQYF
many | TRBD2 | TRBJ2-2 | TRBV10-1 | TGCGCCAGCAGTGTACTAGCGGGAGTTGACACCGGGGAGCTGTTTTTT | CASSVLAGVDTGELFF
- | TRBD2 | TRBJ2-5 | TRBV2 | TGTGCCAGCAGTGGGGCTAGCGGGAGTCTGACTCGCGCGTACTTC | CASSGASGSLTRAYF
- | - | TRBJ2-1 | TRBV28 | TGTGCCAGCAGTTTTTTTGTAGCGAATGAGCAGTTCTTC | CASSFFVANEQFF
- | TRBD2 | TRBJ2-7 | TRBV28 | TGTGCCAGCAGCCGGAGCGGGACTGGCTACGAGCAGTACTTC | CASSRSGTGYEQYF
few | - | TRBJ1-2 | TRBV20-1 | TGCAGTGCTAGTGGTGCGGGGGCTACAGTTAACTATGGCTACACCTTC | CSASGAGATVNYGYTF
many | - | TRBJ2-5 | TRBV20-1 | TGCAGTGCTTCCCCGCTGGTGTCCGTACAAGAGACCCAGTACTTC | CSASPLVSVQETQYF
- | - | TRBJ1-2 | TRBV25-1 | TGTGCCAGCAGTCCCCAGGAGGACTATGGCTACACCTTC | CASSPQEDYGYTF
- | - | TRBJ2-3 | TRBV7-3 | TGTGCCAGCAGCTTAACATCCGGGGTCACAGATACGCAGTATTTT | CASSLTSGVTDTQYF
many | - | TRBJ2-5 | TRBV2 | TGTGCCAGCAGGGTCTCGGTCGGGCAAGAGACCCAGTACTTC | CASRVSVGQETQYF
many | - | TRBJ1-6 | TRBV3-1 | TGTGCCAGCAGCCAACCAGGGCTATGGAATTCACCCCTCCACTTT | CASSQPGLWNSPLHF
- | - | TRBJ1-2 | TRBV28 | TGTGCCAGCAGGAGAAGTACGGGCCCCTCAAAGGCTGGCTACACCTTC | CASRRSTGPSKAGYTF
few | TRBD2 | TRBJ2-3 | TRBV19 | TGTGCCACCCGCGGGAGCTTCAGTCTCACAGATACGCAGTATTTT | CATRGSFSLTDTQYF
many | - | TRBJ2-5 | TRBV6-1 | TGTGCCAGCAGTCTCCCCCGGCAGCAAGAGACCCAGTACTTC | CASSLPRQQETQYF
- | TRBD2 | TRBJ2-7 | TRBV20-1 | TGCAGTGCTAGAAAACTAGCGGGCCCTTCCTACGAGCAGTACTTC | CSARKLAGPSYEQYF
- | TRBD2 | TRBJ2-1 | TRBV5-1 | TGCGCCAGCAGCTCGAAGAGACTAGCGGGAGAAAGGAATGAGCAGTTCTTC | CASSSKRLAGERNEQFF
- | - | TRBJ2-5 | TRBV29-1 | TGCAGCGTTGACGGGGTCGTGGAGACCCAGTACTTC | CSVDGVVETQYF
few | TRBD2 | TRBJ2-5 | TRBV20-1 | TGCAGTGCTAGTCCACGGGAGGGGGTTCGGGAGACCCAGTACTTC | CSASPREGVRETQYF
many | - | TRBJ1-1 | TRBV5-1 | TGCGCCAGCAGCTTGACAGGGTGGGACACTGAAGCTTTCTTT | CASSLTGWDTEAFF
many | TRBD2 | TRBJ2-7 | TRBV27 | TGTGCCAGCAGTCAAAAAACCCTAGCGGGAGGGCCGATACAGTACGAGCAGTACTTC | CASSQKTLAGGPIQYEQYF
many | - | TRBJ2-1 | TRBV3-1 | TGTGCCAGCAGCCAGGGATTAATTAGGTCCTACAATGAGCAGTTCTTC | CASSQGLIRSYNEQFF
many | - | TRBJ2-3 | TRBV5-1 | TGCGCCAGCAGCTTGTTCTCAACAAGCACAGATACGCAGTATTTT | CASSLFSTSTDTQYF
- | TRBD2 | TRBJ2-7 | TRBV4-2 | TGTGCCAGCAGCCAAGAACGCATAATCGGCAGCGGGATATTCTACGAGCAGTACTTC | CASSQERIIGSGIFYEQYF
many | - | TRBJ2-7 | TRBV7-2 | TGTGCCAGCAGCTTAGGGGGTCGGGAGCAGTACTTC | CASSLGGREQYF
- | - | TRBJ2-7 | TRBV5-1 | TGCGCCAGCAGCTTGGCCCCCCAGGGGGGATCCTACGAGCAGTACTTC | CASSLAPQGGSYEQYF
many | - | TRBJ2-7 | TRBV20-1 | TGCAGTGCTAGCCAGAGTTACGAGCAGTACTTC | CSASQSYEQYF
many | - | TRBJ2-7 | TRBV28 | TGTGCCGGTTCAAGTGGTATTGGAACTTACGAGCAGTACTTC | CAGSSGIGTYEQYF
many | - | TRBJ2-3 | TRBV2 | TGTGCCAGCACTAGTGACAGAGTCACAGATACGCAGTATTTT | CASTSDRVTDTQYF
few | TRBD2 | TRBJ2-1 | TRBV3-1 | TGTGCCAGCAGCCAGGAAGCGGGAATATCCTACAATGAGCAGTTCTTC | CASSQEAGISYNEQFF
- | - | TRBJ1-1 | TRBV6-1 | TGTGCCAGCAGTACGCACAGGGTCTCGTCTGAAGCTTTCTTT | CASSTHRVSSEAFF